This T cell receptor (beta chain) was obtained from a study of naive and memory T cell subsets. This clonotype was detected only a few times. Germline V gene lookup returns CDR1 SGHVS and CDR2 FQNEAQ. The CDR3 has 16 residues. V lost 5 bases and J lost 2; bases outside the gene matches: 12. Ligated cDNA underwent four rounds of PCR with nested alpha and beta constant region primers and SP2. A single record per CDR3 protein comes from TCRdb applying MiXCR to the 5' RACE reads. The sample holds about 32,000 distinct CDR3 sequences, roughly a sixth seen once. A UMI-containing oligonucleotide was joined by 3' ligation to the TCR cDNA template. RNA was extracted from 2 to 2.5 ml of whole blood of healthy adults.

The genes are TRBV7-8 and TRBJ2-7; 7 nucleotides agree with TRBD2. The receptor comes from a female donor in good health. CDR3 sequence reads: CASSTPLGGGPYEQYF. DNA for the CDR3: TGTGCCAGCAGCACGCCGTTAGGCGGGGGACCCTACGAGCAGTACTTC. The complete variable domain, with remaining parts taken from reference TRBV7-8 and TRBJ2-7, reads GAGVSQSPRYKVAKRGQDVALRCDPISGHVSLFWYQQALGQGPEFLTYFQNEAQLDKSGLPSDRFFAERPEGSVSTLKIQRTQQEDSAVYLCASSTPLGGGPYEQYFGPGTRLTVT.